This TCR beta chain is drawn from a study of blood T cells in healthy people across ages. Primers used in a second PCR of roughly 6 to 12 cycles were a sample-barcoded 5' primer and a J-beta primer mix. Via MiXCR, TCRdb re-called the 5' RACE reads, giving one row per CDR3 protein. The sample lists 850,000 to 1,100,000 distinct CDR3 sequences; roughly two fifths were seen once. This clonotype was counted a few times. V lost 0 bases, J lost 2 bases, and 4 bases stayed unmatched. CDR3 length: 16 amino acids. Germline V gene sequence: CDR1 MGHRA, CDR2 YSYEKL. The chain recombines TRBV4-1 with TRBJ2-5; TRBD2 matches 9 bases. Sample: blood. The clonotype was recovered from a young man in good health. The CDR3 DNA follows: TGCGCCAGCAGCCAAGAGCGGGGGGGGCGACAAGAGACCCAGTACTTC. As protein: CASSQERGGRQETQYF.